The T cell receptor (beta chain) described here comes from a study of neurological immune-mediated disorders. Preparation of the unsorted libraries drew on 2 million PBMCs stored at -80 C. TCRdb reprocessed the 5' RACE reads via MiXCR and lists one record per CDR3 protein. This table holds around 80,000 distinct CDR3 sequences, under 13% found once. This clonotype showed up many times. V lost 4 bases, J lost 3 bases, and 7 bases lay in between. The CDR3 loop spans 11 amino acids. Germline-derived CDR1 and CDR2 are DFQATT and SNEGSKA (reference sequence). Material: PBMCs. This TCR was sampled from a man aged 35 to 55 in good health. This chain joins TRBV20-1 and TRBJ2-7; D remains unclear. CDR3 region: CSATRIYEQYF. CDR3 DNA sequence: TGCAGTGCTACTAGAATCTACGAGCAGTACTTC.